These 5 T cell receptor beta chains were all obtained from the same sample, sequenced in a study of T-cell reconstitution after alpha-beta-depleted transplantation in children (dated by TCRdb to the mid-2010s). The treatment or condition label for this specimen denotes: allogeneic hematopoietic cell transplantation with graft depleted of TCRalphabeta T cells and CD19 B cells. Receptors were amplified or captured by PCR. The run used an Illumina HiSeq 2500. TCR libraries were prepared with molecular barcoding, using unique molecular identifiers to normalize TCRbeta repertoire quantification. TCRdb itself trimmed the public reads at Q25 with fastp, ran MiXCR and retained productive beta chains. Each entry merges the rows of one CDR3 protein and shows their most common DNA and genes. The sample profile shows about 100,000 distinct CDR3 sequences; approximately 6% of them were found once. The ten top clones hold more than 20% of the sample.

The sample in question was PBMCs, mostly from graft donor cells, obtained 360 days after TCRalphabeta/CD19-depleted stem cell transplant. Receptor source: a male patient aged 2-10 years who had a stem cell transplant for acute lymphoblastic leukemia, so the T cells may come from the graft donor.

This clonotype has at least ten counts. This sequence joins TRBV6-5 and TRBJ1-2, with D unclear. V lost 1 base and J 6 bases, leaving 12 bases between the germline ends. Germline-derived CDR1 and CDR2 are MNHEY and SVGAGI. CDR3 length: 14 residues. Written as DNA, the CDR3 is TGTGCCAGCAGTTACTTGGACCCGAGGAATGGCTACACCTTC. This gives the protein CASSYLDPRNGYTF.

This clonotype was seen a handful of times. The chain recombines TRBV7-6 with TRBJ2-7; D is perhaps TRBD1 or TRBD2 (5 bases each). Trimming shortened V by 5 bases and J by 2 bases, and 16 bases separated the two germline ends. This CDR3 region has 15 residues. Looked up from germline, CDR1 is SGHVS and CDR2 is FNYEAQ. The CDR3 sequence: CASSPLARETYEQYF. DNA for the CDR3: TGTGCCAGCAGCCCACTGGCCAGGGAGACCTACGAGCAGTACTTC. The whole variable domain, filled in from reference TRBV7-6 and TRBJ2-7, reads GAGVSQSPRYKVTKRGQDVALRCDPISGHVSLYWYRQALGQGPEFLTYFNYEAQQDKSGLPNDRFSAERPEGSISTLTIQRTEQRDSAMYRCASSPLARETYEQYFGPGTRLTVT.

The J gene is TRBJ1-2, the V gene TRBV2; tentative D call: TRBD1 (5 bases). This CDR3 is 12 amino acids long. The germline CDR1 and CDR2 sequences are SNHLY and FYNNEI. V lost 10 bases and J lost 4, with 13 bases in between. CDR3 DNA sequence: TGTGCCACCGACGGGGGGACCTATGGCTACACCTTC. Amino acid sequence: CATDGGTYGYTF. Based on the CDR3 plus reference TRBV2 and TRBJ1-2, the full variable domain is EPEVTQTPSHQVTQMGQEVILRCVPISNHLYFYWYRQILGQKVEFLVSFYNNEISEKSEIFDDQFSVERPDGSNFTLKIRSTKLEDSAMYFCATDGGTYGYTFGSGTRLTVV.

This rearrangement joins TRBV12-5 to TRBJ2-3; the D gene is possibly TRBD1 (6 bases). V dropped 6 bases and J dropped 2 bases, with 15 bases sitting between them. This CDR3 spans 15 amino acids. Germline V gene data show CDR1 as LGHNT and CDR2 as FRNRAP. CDR3 nucleotide sequence: TGTGCTAGTGGCCTCCTTCAGGGGCCCACAGATACGCAGTATTTT. Protein product: CASGLLQGPTDTQYF.

This clonotype was detected many times. The V and J genes are TRBV7-8 and TRBJ1-5; 7 bases fit TRBD1. The V and J ends lost 2 bases and 1 base, in that order; junction bases with no gene match: 8. This CDR3 is 17 amino acids long. The germline CDR1 and CDR2 sequences are SGHVS and FQNEAQ. For the CDR3, the DNA is TGTGCCAGCAGCTTATTACCAGGGGGTTTAAGCAATCAGCCCCAGCATTTT. Translated: CASSLLPGGLSNQPQHF.